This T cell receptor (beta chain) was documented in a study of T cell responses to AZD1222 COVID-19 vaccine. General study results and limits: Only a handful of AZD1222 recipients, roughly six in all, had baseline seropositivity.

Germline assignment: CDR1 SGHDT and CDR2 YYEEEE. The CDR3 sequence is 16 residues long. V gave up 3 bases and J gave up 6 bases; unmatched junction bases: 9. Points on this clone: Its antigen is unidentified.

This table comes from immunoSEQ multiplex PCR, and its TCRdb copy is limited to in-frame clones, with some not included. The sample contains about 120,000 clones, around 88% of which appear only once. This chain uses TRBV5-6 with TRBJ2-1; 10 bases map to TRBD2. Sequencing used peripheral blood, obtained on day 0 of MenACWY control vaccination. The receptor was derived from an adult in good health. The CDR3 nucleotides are TGTGCCAGCAGCTCGGAAAGACTAGCGGGCTTCAATGAGCAGTTCTTC. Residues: CASSSERLAGFNEQFF. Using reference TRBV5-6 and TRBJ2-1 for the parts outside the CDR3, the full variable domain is DAGVTQSPTHLIKTRGQQVTLRCSPKSGHDTVSWYQQALGQGPQFIFQYYEEEERQRGNFPDRFSGHQFPNYSSELNVNALLLGDSALYLCASSSERLAGFNEQFFGPGTRLTVL.